These 19 T cell receptor beta chains came from one sample sequenced in a study of blood T cell repertoires in COVID-19 (dated by TCRdb to about 2020). Libraries were built with the immunoSEQ multiplex PCR assay. The immuneACCESS repertoire file appears here via TCRdb, limited to in-frame rearrangements. These files lack a portion of the clones; in checked studies, under half of the deficit traces to unresolved V genes, and the cause of the others is not known. Here the sample has 120,000 or so clones; 75% to 85% occur a single time. The ten largest clones add up to 9% to 14% of the sample. Material for sequencing was peripheral blood. Source of these receptors: a human donor in a cohort sampled during active COVID-19.

The CDR3 DNA follows: TGTGCCAGCAGGGGGACAGGGGCTGTGTACAATGAGCAGTTCTTC. Translated: CASRGTGAVYNEQFF. The chain carries TRBV6-6 and TRBJ2-1, with 10 nucleotides matching TRBD1. Trimming removed 6 bases from V and 4 bases from J; junction bases left unmatched: 6. Germline V gene sequence: CDR1 MNHNY, CDR2 SVGAGI (reference sequence). The CDR3 loop spans 15 amino acids.

This chain connects TRBV5-1 to TRBJ2-3; 13 bases agree with TRBD2. Germline CDR1 and CDR2: SGHRS and YFSETQ. There are 17 residues in the CDR3. V gave up 4 bases and J gave up 3 bases; unmatched junction bases: 8. CDR3 sequence reads: CASSPRTSGGGTDTQYF. CDR3 nucleotides: TGCGCCAGCAGCCCCAGAACTAGCGGGGGGGGGACAGATACGCAGTATTTT.

The rearrangement links TRBV7-9 to TRBJ2-5; D perhaps matches TRBD1 (6 bases). Trimming pared 5 bases from V and 7 bases from J, leaving 14 bases between. The CDR3 is made up of 13 amino acids. CDR1 SEHNR and CDR2 FQNEAQ come from the germline V gene (reference sequence). Written as DNA, the CDR3 is TGTGCCAGCAGCCAGGACAGTATCGGGACCCAGTACTTC. Its translation: CASSQDSIGTQYF.

The rearrangement uses TRBV3-1 (or the pseudogene TRBV3-2) and TRBJ2-3; TRBD2 matches at 13 bases. Germline V gene sequence: CDR1 LGHDT, CDR2 YNNKEL (reference sequence). This CDR3 region has 15 residues. J was trimmed by 5 bases and V by 3 bases; bases with no gene match: 2. In nucleotides, the CDR3 is TGTGCCAGCAGCCAGGGACTAGCGGGGCAAGATACGCAGTATTTT. Protein product: CASSQGLAGQDTQYF.

The chain joins TRBV10-1 to TRBJ2-3; weak D call: TRBD2 (6 bases). Per the germline V gene, CDR1 is WNHNN and CDR2 is SYGVQD (reference sequence). This CDR3 comprises 16 residues. V lost 0 bases and J 5 bases, leaving 15 bases between the germline ends. CDR3 nucleotides: TGCGCCAGCAGTGAGTCTCCGTGGCGGGGTTTAGATACGCAGTATTTT. This sequence encodes CASSESPWRGLDTQYF.

V gene TRBV6-5 combines with J gene TRBJ2-1; 7 positions agree with TRBD1. This CDR3 contains 15 residues. Germline V CDR1 and CDR2: MNHEY, SVGAGI. V gave up 5 bases and J gave up 7 bases; unmatched junction bases: 11. The CDR3 is CASSPQTQGLNEQFF. Here the CDR3 DNA reads TGTGCCAGCAGTCCCCAAACACAGGGGTTGAATGAGCAGTTCTTC.

As to this clone: Within the sample, other DNA sequences also encode this same CDR3. The chain has TRBV27 and TRBJ2-7; 8 positions agree with TRBD1. The CDR3 contains 13 residues. CDR1 MNHEY and CDR2 SMNVEV come from the germline V gene (reference sequence). J was trimmed by 3 bases and V by 2 bases; bases with no gene match: 0. The DNA for the CDR3 is TGTGCCAGCAGTTTAGACAGGGGCTACGAGCAGTACTTC. Translated, it gives CASSLDRGYEQYF.

The chain links TRBV6-6 to TRBJ2-4, with 8 bases that match TRBD1. The V gene's germline CDR1 is MNHNY and CDR2 SVGAGI (reference sequence). The CDR3 is 15 residues long. The junction had 9 bases not matched to a gene; V was cut back by 4 bases and J by 7 bases. Here the CDR3 DNA reads TGTGCCAGCAGTTTGGACAGGGAGTGGGGGAACATTCAGTACTTC. Its protein product is CASSLDREWGNIQYF.

The genes are TRBV6-5 and TRBJ1-1; TRBD1 aligns across 8 bases. The CDR3 spans 16 residues. CDR1 is MNHEY and CDR2 is SVGAGI in the germline V gene. The junction had 4 bases not matched to a gene; V was cut back by 0 bases and J by 1 base. CDR3 bases: TGTGCCAGCAGTTACTCCGCCCAGGGGGCGAACACTGAAGCTTTCTTT. It is translated as CASSYSAQGANTEAFF.

The chain couples TRBV24-1 to TRBJ2-5; 9 nucleotides line up with TRBD1. The germline V gene has CDR1 KGHDR and CDR2 SFDVKD. The CDR3 is 15 residues long. The trim removed 2 bases at V and 5 bases at J, leaving 5 bases unmatched. The CDR3 nucleotides are TGTGCCACCAGTGATTCTGGGACAGGGTTTGAGACCCAGTACTTC. Protein sequence: CATSDSGTGFETQYF.

The genes are TRBV6-6 and TRBJ1-1; 8 nucleotides line up with TRBD1. J was trimmed by 6 bases and V by 6 bases; bases with no gene match: 9. The CDR3 spans 14 residues. Germline assignment: CDR1 MNHNY and CDR2 SVGAGI (reference sequence). As DNA, the CDR3 is TGTGCCAGCAGCCCGACAGGGGAACACTCTGAAGCTTTCTTT. Its translation is CASSPTGEHSEAFF.

The V call is TRBV3-1 (or the pseudogene TRBV3-2), the J call TRBJ2-5, with D uncertain. V lost 2 bases and J 2 bases, leaving 9 bases between the germline ends. The CDR3 has 14 amino acids. The germline CDR1 and CDR2 sequences are LGHDT and YNNKEL (reference sequence). In nucleotides, the CDR3 is TGTGCCAGCAGCCAATCGTACTCTCAAGAGACCCAGTACTTC. Amino acids: CASSQSYSQETQYF.

The CDR3 spells CASSVGTSGGGNEQFF. The CDR3 region has the DNA TGTGCCAGCAGCGTAGGGACTAGCGGGGGTGGGAATGAGCAGTTCTTC. The chain has TRBV9 and TRBJ2-1, with 13 bases identical to TRBD2. V lost 0 bases and J lost 7; bases outside the gene matches: 4. This CDR3 is built from 16 residues. CDR1 and CDR2 (germline): SGDLS, YYNGEE.

CDR3 amino acids: CASSLSPGGPYIQYF. CDR3 bases: TGTGCCAGCAGCTTATCCCCGGGGGGGCCTTACATTCAGTACTTC. The J gene is TRBJ2-4, the V gene TRBV7-2; TRBD2 matches at 8 bases. CDR1 SGHTA and CDR2 FQGNSA come from the germline V gene. This CDR3 region has 15 residues. Trimming cost V 2 bases and J 8 bases; bases outside gene matches: 8.

The V call is TRBV24-1, the J call TRBJ1-5, with 7 bases fitting TRBD1. The length of the CDR3 is 17 residues. The trim removed 9 bases at V and 5 bases at J, leaving 18 bases unmatched. CDR1 KGHDR and CDR2 SFDVKD come from the germline V gene. The CDR3 reads CATERGRDENGDQPQHF. The CDR3 region has the DNA TGTGCCACCGAGAGGGGGCGGGACGAAAATGGCGATCAGCCCCAGCATTTT.

V and J are TRBV28 and TRBJ1-2; D is perhaps TRBD1 (6 bases). With 0 bases removed from V and 3 bases from J, the gap between germline ends came to 11 bases. Germline V gene data show CDR1 as MDHEN and CDR2 as SYDVKM. The CDR3 sequence is 15 residues long. For the CDR3, the DNA is TGTGCCAGCAGTTTATGGGGGACACAGCACTATGGCTACACCTTC. Its translation: CASSLWGTQHYGYTF.

V is TRBV28 and J is TRBJ1-4; TRBD1 matches 7 bases. Germline CDR1 MDHEN, CDR2 SYDVKM. V was clipped by 4 bases and J by 9 bases; unmatched bases: 8. CDR3 length equals 14 residues. The CDR3 sequence: CASSSGGRVKKLFF. Here the CDR3 DNA reads TGTGCCAGCAGTTCAGGGGGTCGTGTGAAAAAACTGTTTTTT.

DNA of the CDR3: TGTGCCAGCAGGGACTTAGCGGGGGGTTGGACAGATACGCAGTATTTT. Translation: CASRDLAGGWTDTQYF. This chain links TRBV3-1 (or the pseudogene TRBV3-2) with TRBJ2-3, with 10 bases matching TRBD2. After removal of 6 bases from V and 3 bases from J, the junction contained 9 bases not matched to a gene. Germline V CDR1 and CDR2: LGHDT, YNNKEL (reference sequence). The CDR3 runs to 16 residues.

V and J are TRBV4-3 and TRBJ2-1, with D perhaps TRBD2 (5 bases). V dropped 0 bases and J dropped 0 bases, with 12 bases sitting between them. Per germline, CDR1 LGHNA and CDR2 YSLEER. The CDR3 length is 17 residues. The CDR3 region is CASSQDPRGSSYNEQFF. CDR3 DNA: TGCGCCAGCAGCCAAGATCCACGGGGAAGCTCCTACAATGAGCAGTTCTTC.